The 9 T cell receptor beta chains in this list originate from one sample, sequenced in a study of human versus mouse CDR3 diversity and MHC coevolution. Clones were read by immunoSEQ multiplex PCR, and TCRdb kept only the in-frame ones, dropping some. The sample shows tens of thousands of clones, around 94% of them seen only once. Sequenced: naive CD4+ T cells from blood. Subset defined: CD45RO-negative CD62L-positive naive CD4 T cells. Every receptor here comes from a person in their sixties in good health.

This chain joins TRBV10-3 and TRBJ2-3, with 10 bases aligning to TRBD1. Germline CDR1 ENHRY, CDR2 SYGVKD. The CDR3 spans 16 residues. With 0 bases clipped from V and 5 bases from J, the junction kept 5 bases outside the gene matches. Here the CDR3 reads CAISESRQGARDTQYF. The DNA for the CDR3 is TGTGCCATCAGTGAGTCGAGACAGGGGGCAAGAGATACGCAGTATTTT.

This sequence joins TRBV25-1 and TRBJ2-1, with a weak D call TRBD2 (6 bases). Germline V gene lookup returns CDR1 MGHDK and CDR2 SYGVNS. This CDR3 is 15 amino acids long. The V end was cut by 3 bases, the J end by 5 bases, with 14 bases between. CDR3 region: CASSEGEALNNEQFF. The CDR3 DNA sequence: TGTGCCAGCAGTGAGGGGGAGGCCCTCAACAATGAGCAGTTCTTC. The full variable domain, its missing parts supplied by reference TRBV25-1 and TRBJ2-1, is EADIYQTPRYLVIGTGKKITLECSQTMGHDKMYWYQQDPGMELHLIHYSYGVNSTEKGDLSSESTVSRIRTEHFPLTLESARPSHTSQYLCASSEGEALNNEQFFGPGTRLTVL.

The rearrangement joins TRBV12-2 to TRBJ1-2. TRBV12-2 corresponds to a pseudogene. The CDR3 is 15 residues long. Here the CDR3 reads CASRFPGQGRVGYTF. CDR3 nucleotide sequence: TGTGCAAGTCGCTTCCCGGGGCAGGGGAGGGTTGGCTACACCTTC.

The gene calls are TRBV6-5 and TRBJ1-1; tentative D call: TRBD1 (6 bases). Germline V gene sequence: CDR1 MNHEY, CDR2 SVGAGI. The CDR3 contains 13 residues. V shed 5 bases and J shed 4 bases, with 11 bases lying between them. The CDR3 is CASSNRVGTEAFF. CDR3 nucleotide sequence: TGTGCCAGCAGTAACAGGGTGGGCACTGAAGCTTTCTTT.

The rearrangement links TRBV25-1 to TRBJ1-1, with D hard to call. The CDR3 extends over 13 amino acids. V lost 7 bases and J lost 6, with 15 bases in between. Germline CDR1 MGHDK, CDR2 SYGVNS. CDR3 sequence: CASKSTGGAEAFF. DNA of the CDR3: TGTGCCAGCAAATCTACGGGTGGAGCTGAAGCTTTCTTT.

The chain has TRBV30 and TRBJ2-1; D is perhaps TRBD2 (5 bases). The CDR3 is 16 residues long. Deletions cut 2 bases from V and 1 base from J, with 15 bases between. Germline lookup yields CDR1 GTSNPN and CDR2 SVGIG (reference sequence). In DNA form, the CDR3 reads TGTGCCTGGAGTTCTTTAGGGAGTCAGTCCTACAATGAGCAGTTCTTC. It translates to CAWSSLGSQSYNEQFF.

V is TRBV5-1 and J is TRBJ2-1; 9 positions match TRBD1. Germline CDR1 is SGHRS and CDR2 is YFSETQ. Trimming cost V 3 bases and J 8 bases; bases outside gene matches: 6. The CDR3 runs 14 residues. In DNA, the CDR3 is TGCGCCAGCAGCTCAGGGACAGGGTCCGATGAGCAGTTCTTC. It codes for CASSSGTGSDEQFF.

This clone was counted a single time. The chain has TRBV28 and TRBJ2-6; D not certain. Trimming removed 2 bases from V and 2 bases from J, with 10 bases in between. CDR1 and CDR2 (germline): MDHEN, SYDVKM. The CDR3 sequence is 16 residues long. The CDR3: CASSLTPPPGANVLTF. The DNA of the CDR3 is TGTGCCAGCAGTTTAACTCCCCCCCCTGGGGCCAACGTCCTGACTTTC.

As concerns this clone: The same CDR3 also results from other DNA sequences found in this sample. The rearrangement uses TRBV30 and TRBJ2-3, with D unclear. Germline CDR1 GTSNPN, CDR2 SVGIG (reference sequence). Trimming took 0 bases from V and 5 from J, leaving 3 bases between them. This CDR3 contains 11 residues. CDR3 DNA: TGTGCCTGGAGTGTCGGAGATACGCAGTATTTT. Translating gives CAWSVGDTQYF.